A single sample gave rise to the 13 T cell receptor beta chains below, sequenced in a study of blood T cell repertoires in COVID-19. Clones were read by immunoSEQ multiplex PCR, and TCRdb kept only the in-frame ones, dropping some. The repertoire consists of more than 300,000 clones, with nearly 90% occurring once and the leading ten covering around 0.93%. Sequenced material: peripheral blood. The receptors originated from a woman between 40 and 50 years old with COVID-19, enrolled during active disease.

V and J are TRBV7-9 and TRBJ2-5, with TRBD1 matching over 7 bases. V lost 5 bases, J lost 4 bases, and 10 bases stayed unmatched. This CDR3 is built from 15 residues. Germline V gene data show CDR1 as SEHNR and CDR2 as FQNEAQ (reference sequence). The DNA for the CDR3 is TGTGCCAGCAGCCCCGAAATGCGGACAGGAGAGACCCAGTACTTC. Translating it yields CASSPEMRTGETQYF.

The chain couples TRBV7-3 to TRBJ2-2; D uncertain. This CDR3 spans 13 amino acids. Germline V gene data show CDR1 as SGHTA and CDR2 as FQGTGA. The ends were cut back, 3 bases at V and 1 base at J, with 3 bases in the middle. CDR3 region: CASSFGNTGELFF. CDR3 in DNA: TGTGCCAGCAGCTTCGGGAACACCGGGGAGCTGTTTTTT.

J is TRBJ1-2 and V is TRBV7-3, with unresolved D. Trimming left V 3 bases short and J 1 base short, with 12 bases between. CDR3 size: 15 residues. CDR1 and CDR2 from the germline V gene are SGHTA and FQGTGA. The DNA of the CDR3 is TGTGCCAGCAGCTTGACGGGAGCAGTTAACTATGGCTACACCTTC. Protein: CASSLTGAVNYGYTF.

This clone was counted only a few times. The chain is built from TRBV19 and TRBJ1-3; maybe TRBD1 (5 bases). Per the germline V gene, CDR1 is LNHDA and CDR2 is SQIVND (reference sequence). The V and J ends lost 3 bases and 1 base respectively, with 10 bases between them. This CDR3 has 15 residues. CDR3 region: CASSMRGISGNTIYF. The CDR3 DNA sequence: TGTGCCAGTAGTATGCGGGGGATTTCTGGAAACACCATATATTTT.

This sequence joins TRBV5-5 and TRBJ1-1; 9 bases are a match to TRBD1. The V segment lost 5 bases and the J segment 0 bases; nucleotides outside the gene matches: 5. The germline V gene has CDR1 SGHKS and CDR2 YYEKEE (reference sequence). The CDR3 runs to 15 residues. The CDR3 region has the DNA TGTGCCAGCAGGGGGACAGGGAGCATGAACACTGAAGCTTTCTTT. Its protein is CASRGTGSMNTEAFF.

This chain uses TRBV7-2 with TRBJ2-1, with D perhaps TRBD2 (5 bases). Germline V lookup: CDR1 SGHTA, CDR2 FQGNSA. V lost 4 bases and J 9 bases, leaving 16 bases between the germline ends. CDR3 length equals 14 residues. CDR3 nucleotide sequence: TGTGCCAGCAGCTATATCCGGGCAGGAGGTGAGCAGTTCTTC. Translating it yields CASSYIRAGGEQFF.

V and J are TRBV28 and TRBJ1-5; no clear D gene. The germline V and J ends were trimmed by 1 base and 6 bases, with 4 bases remaining between them. Germline V lookup: CDR1 MDHEN, CDR2 SYDVKM. The CDR3 spans 12 residues. Here the CDR3 reads CASSLYGQPQHF. The DNA for the CDR3 is TGTGCCAGCAGTTTATACGGTCAGCCCCAGCATTTT. Combining the CDR3 with reference TRBV28 and TRBJ1-5 gives the whole variable domain DVKVTQSSRYLVKRTGEKVFLECVQDMDHENMFWYRQDPGLGLRLIYFSYDVKMKEKGDIPEGYSVSREKKERFSLILESASTNQTSMYLCASSLYGQPQHFGDGTRLSIL.

The V call is TRBV9, the J call TRBJ1-5; no clear D gene. The CDR3 spans 15 residues. Germline CDR1 is SGDLS and CDR2 is YYNGEE. Trimming took 0 bases from V and 3 from J, leaving 10 bases between them. CDR3 sequence: CASSVAPGTNQPQHF. The CDR3 DNA reads TGTGCCAGCAGCGTAGCTCCAGGAACCAATCAGCCCCAGCATTTT.

CDR3 in amino acids: CASSLGLGTGLRGSYNEQFF. The CDR3 DNA sequence: TGTGCCAGCAGCTTAGGTCTGGGGACAGGCCTCCGGGGGTCCTACAATGAGCAGTTCTTC. The chain links TRBV7-6 to TRBJ2-1; TRBD1 aligns across 8 bases. The CDR3 is 20 amino acids. J was trimmed by 1 base and V by 1 base; bases with no gene match: 15. Germline V CDR1 and CDR2: SGHVS, FNYEAQ.

This chain joins TRBV7-6 and TRBJ1-6; D is possibly TRBD1 (5 bases). The V gene's germline CDR1 is SGHVS and CDR2 FNYEAQ. Trimming shortened V by 4 bases and J by 7 bases, and 17 bases separated the two germline ends. The CDR3 spans 16 residues. The CDR3 nucleotides are TGTGCCAGCAGCTCCGGAGGCGGGGGTGAGAATTCACCCCTCCACTTT. Translating gives CASSSGGGGENSPLHF.

This chain links TRBV5-4 with TRBJ2-2; a weak D match, TRBD1 (6 bases). This CDR3 is 15 amino acids long. Germline lookup yields CDR1 SGHNT and CDR2 YYREEE (reference sequence). V lost 4 bases to trimming and J lost 2 bases, with 12 bases between them. The CDR3 loop reads CASSTRDTNTGELFF. The CDR3, as DNA: TGTGCCAGCAGCACCCGGGACACTAACACCGGGGAGCTGTTTTTT. Full variable domain (missing parts from reference TRBV5-4 and TRBJ2-2): ETGVTQSPTHLIKTRGQQVTLRCSSQSGHNTVSWYQQALGQGPQFIFQYYREEENGRGNFPPRFSGLQFPNYSSELNVNALELDDSALYLCASSTRDTNTGELFFGEGSRLTVL.

This sequence joins TRBV19 and TRBJ2-5; the match to TRBD1 covers 7 bases. With V trimmed by 5 bases and J by 2 bases, 11 bases remained unmatched. The CDR3 is made up of 16 amino acids. The germline gives CDR1 LNHDA, CDR2 SQIVND (reference sequence). The CDR3 sequence is CASSARGILSQETQYF. For the CDR3, the DNA is TGTGCCAGTAGTGCCAGGGGGATTTTGAGTCAAGAGACCCAGTACTTC.

This chain links TRBV6-4 with TRBJ1-2, with TRBD1 as a possible D gene (6 bases). The germline CDR1 and CDR2 sequences are MRHNA and SNTAGT. CDR3 length: 14 residues. Between the trimmed V and J ends, which lost 6 bases and 3 bases, there was a span of 14 bases. For the CDR3, the DNA is TGTGCCAGCAGCCCAGGGGAAACCGACTATGGCTACACCTTC. Translation gives CASSPGETDYGYTF.